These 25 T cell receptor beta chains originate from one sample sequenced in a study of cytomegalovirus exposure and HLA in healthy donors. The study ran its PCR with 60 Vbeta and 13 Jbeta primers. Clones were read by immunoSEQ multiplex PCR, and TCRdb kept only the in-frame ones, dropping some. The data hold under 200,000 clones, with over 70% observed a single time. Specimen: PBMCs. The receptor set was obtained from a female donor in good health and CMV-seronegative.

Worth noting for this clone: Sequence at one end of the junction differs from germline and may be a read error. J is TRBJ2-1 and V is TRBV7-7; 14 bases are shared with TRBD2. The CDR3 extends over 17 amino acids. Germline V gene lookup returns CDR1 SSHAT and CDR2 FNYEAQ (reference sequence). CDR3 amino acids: CASSLAPTSGRGNEQFF. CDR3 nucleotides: TGTGCTAGCAGCTTAGCCCCGACTAGCGGGAGGGGCAATGAGCAGTTCTTC.

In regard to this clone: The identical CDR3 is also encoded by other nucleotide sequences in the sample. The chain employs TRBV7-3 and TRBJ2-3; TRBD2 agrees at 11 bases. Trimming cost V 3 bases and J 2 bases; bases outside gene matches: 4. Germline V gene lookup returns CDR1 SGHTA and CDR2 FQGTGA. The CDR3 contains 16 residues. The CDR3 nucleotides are TGTGCCAGCAGCTTGAGACTAGCGGGATCCACAGATACGCAGTATTTT. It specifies CASSLRLAGSTDTQYF.

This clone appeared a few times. CDR3 DNA: TGTGCCAGCAGCCAGGACCGGGCTAGCGGGACAGATACGCAGTATTTT. It specifies CASSQDRASGTDTQYF. The V and J genes are TRBV4-2 and TRBJ2-3, with TRBD2 identical over 8 bases. Germline CDR1 and CDR2: LGHNA and YNFKEQ. With 3 bases clipped from V and 3 bases from J, the junction kept 8 bases outside the gene matches. This CDR3 is built from 16 residues.

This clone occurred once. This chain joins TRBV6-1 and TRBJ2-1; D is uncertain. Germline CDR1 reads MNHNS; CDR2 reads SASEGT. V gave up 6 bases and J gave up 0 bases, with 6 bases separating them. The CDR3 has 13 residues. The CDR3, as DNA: TGTGCCAGCAGGACATCCTCCTACAATGAGCAGTTCTTC. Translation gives CASRTSSYNEQFF.

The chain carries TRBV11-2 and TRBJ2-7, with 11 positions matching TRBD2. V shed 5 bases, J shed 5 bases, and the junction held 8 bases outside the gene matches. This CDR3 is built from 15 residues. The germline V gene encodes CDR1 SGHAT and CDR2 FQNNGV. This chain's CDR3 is CASSLSGRGENEQYF. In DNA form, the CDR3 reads TGTGCCAGCAGCCTTAGCGGGAGGGGCGAAAACGAGCAGTACTTC.

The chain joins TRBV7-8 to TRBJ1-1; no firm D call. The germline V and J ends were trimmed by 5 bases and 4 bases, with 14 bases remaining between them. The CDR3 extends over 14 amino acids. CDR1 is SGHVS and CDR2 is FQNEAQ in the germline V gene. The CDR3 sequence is CASSPQRGFTEAFF. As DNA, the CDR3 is TGTGCCAGCAGCCCCCAGAGAGGGTTCACTGAAGCTTTCTTT.

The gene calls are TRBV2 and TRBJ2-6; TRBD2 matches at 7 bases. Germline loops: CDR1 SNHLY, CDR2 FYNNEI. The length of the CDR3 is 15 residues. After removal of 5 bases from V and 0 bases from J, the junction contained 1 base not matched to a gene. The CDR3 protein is CASSPGGSGANVLTF. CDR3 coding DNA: TGTGCCAGCAGTCCGGGGGGCTCTGGGGCCAACGTCCTGACTTTC. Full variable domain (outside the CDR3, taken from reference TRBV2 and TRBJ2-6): EPEVTQTPSHQVTQMGQEVILRCVPISNHLYFYWYRQILGQKVEFLVSFYNNEISEKSEIFDDQFSVERPDGSNFTLKIRSTKLEDSAMYFCASSPGGSGANVLTFGAGSRLTVL.

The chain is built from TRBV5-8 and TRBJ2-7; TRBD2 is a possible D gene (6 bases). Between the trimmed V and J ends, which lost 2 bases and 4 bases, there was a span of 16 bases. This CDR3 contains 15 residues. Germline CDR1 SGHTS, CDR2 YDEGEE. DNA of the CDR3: TGTGCCAGCAGCTTTGGGGATCGGGGGACTTACGAGCAGTACTTC. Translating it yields CASSFGDRGTYEQYF.

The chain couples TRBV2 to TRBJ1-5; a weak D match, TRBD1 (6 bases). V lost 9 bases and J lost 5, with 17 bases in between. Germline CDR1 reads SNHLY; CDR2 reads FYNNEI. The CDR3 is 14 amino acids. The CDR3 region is CASQTGTNHQPQHF. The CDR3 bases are TGTGCCAGTCAGACAGGAACTAACCATCAGCCCCAGCATTTT.

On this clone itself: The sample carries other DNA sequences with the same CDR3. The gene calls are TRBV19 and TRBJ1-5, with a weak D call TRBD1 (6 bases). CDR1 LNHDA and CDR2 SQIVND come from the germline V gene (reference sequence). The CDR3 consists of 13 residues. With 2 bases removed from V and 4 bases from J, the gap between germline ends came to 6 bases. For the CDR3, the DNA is TGTGCCAGTAGTATAACAGGGAATCAGCCCCAGCATTTT. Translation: CASSITGNQPQHF.

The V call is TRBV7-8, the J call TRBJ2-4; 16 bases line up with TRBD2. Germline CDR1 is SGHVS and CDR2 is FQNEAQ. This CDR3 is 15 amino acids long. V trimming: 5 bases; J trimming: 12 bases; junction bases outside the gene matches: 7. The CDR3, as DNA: TGTGCCAGCAGCCAGGGACTAGCGGGGGGGCTCAATCAGTACTTC. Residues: CASSQGLAGGLNQYF.

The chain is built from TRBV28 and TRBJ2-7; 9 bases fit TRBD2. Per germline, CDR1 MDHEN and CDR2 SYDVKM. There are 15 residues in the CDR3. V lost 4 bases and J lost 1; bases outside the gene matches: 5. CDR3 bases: TGTGCCAGCAGTTCCAGCGGGGGGATTTCCTACGAGCAGTACTTC. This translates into CASSSSGGISYEQYF.

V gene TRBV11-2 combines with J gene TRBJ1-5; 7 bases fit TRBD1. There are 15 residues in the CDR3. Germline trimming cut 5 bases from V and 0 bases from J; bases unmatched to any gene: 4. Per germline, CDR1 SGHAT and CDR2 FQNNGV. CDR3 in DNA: TGTGCCAGCAGCAGGACAGGTTATAGCAATCAGCCCCAGCATTTT. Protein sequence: CASSRTGYSNQPQHF.

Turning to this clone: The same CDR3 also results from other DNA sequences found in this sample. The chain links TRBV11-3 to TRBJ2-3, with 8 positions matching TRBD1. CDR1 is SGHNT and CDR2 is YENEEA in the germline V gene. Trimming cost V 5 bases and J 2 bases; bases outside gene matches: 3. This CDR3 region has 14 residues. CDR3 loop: CASSGQGNTDTQYF. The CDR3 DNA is TGTGCCAGCAGCGGACAGGGAAACACAGATACGCAGTATTTT.

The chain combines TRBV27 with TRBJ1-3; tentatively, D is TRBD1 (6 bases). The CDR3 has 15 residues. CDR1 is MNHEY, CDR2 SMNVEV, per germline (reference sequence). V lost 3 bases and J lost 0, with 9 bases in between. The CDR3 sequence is CASSLDRNSGNTIYF. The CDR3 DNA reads TGTGCCAGCAGTTTGGACAGAAACTCTGGAAACACCATATATTTT.

The CDR3 nucleotides are TGTGCCAGCAGCCCTGTTCAATCGGGGGGGAGGGAGACCCAGTACTTC. This sequence encodes CASSPVQSGGRETQYF. This rearrangement joins TRBV5-4 to TRBJ2-5, with 8 bases lining up with TRBD2. The CDR3 is made up of 16 amino acids. CDR1 and CDR2 from the germline V gene are SGHNT and YYREEE (reference sequence). V lost 4 bases and J lost 5; bases outside the gene matches: 13.

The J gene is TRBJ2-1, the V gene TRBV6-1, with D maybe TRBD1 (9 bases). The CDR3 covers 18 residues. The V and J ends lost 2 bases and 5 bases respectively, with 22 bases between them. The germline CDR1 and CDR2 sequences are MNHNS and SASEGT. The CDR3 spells CASSEFSGTGKGNNEQFF. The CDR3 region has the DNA TGTGCCAGCAGTGAATTTAGCGGGACAGGGAAGGGGAACAATGAGCAGTTCTTC.

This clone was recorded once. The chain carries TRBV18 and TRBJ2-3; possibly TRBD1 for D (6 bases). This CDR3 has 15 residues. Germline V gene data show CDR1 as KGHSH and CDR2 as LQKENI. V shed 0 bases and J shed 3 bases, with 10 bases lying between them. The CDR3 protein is CASSPPVGATDTQYF. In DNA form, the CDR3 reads TGTGCCAGCTCACCACCAGTGGGGGCAACAGATACGCAGTATTTT.

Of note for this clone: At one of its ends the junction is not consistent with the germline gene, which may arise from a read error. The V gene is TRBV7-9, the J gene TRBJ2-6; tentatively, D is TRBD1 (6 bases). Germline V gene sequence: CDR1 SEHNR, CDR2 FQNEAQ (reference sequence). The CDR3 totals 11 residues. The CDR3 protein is CASSSTGTPNF. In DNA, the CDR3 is TGTGCCAGCAGCTCCACCGGGACACCAAACTTC.

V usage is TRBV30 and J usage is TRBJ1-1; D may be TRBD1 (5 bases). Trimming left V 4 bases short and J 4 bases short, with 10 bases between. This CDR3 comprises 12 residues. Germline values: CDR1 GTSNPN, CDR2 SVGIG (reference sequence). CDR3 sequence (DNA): TGTGCCTGGAAAGGGGAATTCACTGAAGCTTTCTTT. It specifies CAWKGEFTEAFF.

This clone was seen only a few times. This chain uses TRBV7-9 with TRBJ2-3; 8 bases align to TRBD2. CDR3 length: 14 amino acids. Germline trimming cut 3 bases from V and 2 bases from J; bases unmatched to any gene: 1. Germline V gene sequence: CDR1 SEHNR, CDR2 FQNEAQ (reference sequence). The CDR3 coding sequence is TGTGCCAGCAGCTTTAGCGGGAACACAGATACGCAGTATTTT. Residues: CASSFSGNTDTQYF.

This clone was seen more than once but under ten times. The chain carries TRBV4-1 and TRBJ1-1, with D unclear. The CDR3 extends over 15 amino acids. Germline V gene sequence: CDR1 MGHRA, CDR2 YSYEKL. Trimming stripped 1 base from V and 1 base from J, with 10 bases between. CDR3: CASSQVGKRNTEAFF. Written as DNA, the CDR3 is TGCGCCAGCAGCCAAGTTGGCAAAAGGAACACTGAAGCTTTCTTT.

CDR3 DNA: TGTGCCAGCAGCCTGCCGACAGGGATGAACTACGAGCAGTACTTC. Its protein is CASSLPTGMNYEQYF. The rearrangement links TRBV28 to TRBJ2-7; 7 bases line up with TRBD1. CDR1 and CDR2 (germline): MDHEN, SYDVKM. The CDR3 sequence is 15 residues long. J was trimmed by 3 bases and V by 6 bases; bases with no gene match: 11.

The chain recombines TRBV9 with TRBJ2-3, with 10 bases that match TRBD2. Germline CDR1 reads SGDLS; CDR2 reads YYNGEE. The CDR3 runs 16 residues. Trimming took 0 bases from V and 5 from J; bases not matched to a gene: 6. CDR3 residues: CASSVGAGGPLDTQYF. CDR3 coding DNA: TGTGCCAGCAGCGTAGGAGCGGGAGGGCCGTTAGATACGCAGTATTTT.

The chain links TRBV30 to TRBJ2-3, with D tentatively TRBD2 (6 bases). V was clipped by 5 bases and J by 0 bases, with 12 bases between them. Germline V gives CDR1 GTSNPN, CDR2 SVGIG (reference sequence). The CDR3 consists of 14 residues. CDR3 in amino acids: CAWGRGFSTDTQYF. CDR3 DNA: TGTGCCTGGGGGCGGGGTTTTAGCACAGATACGCAGTATTTT.